One and the same sample provided the 19 T cell receptor beta chains below, sequenced in a study of T cell responses to AZD1222 COVID-19 vaccine. Assay used: immunoSEQ multiplex PCR; TCRdb lists only in-frame clones, some missing. Of 150,000 to 250,000 clones in the sample, about 89% were seen once. Sequenced here: peripheral blood, sampled 28 days after the second AZD1222 dose. These receptors were collected from an adult who received the AZD1222 COVID-19 vaccine.

DNA of the CDR3: TGTGCCAGCAGCGGGCGGGGAGGCTATGGCTACACCTTC. It translates to CASSGRGGYGYTF. The chain is built from TRBV9 and TRBJ1-2; the D is unclear. The CDR3 is 13 residues long. Trimming took off 3 bases at V and 4 bases at J, with 10 bases between the two ends. CDR1 and CDR2 (germline): SGDLS, YYNGEE.

This clone was seen a handful of times. The chain has TRBV27 and TRBJ2-7; D is uncertain. CDR1 and CDR2 (germline): MNHEY, SMNVEV (reference sequence). V was cut by 5 bases and J by 9 bases, with 17 bases left in between. The CDR3 is made up of 13 amino acids. DNA for the CDR3: TGTGCCAGCAGTCCCCAACGTGGCTTGGGGCAGTACTTC. Protein: CASSPQRGLGQYF.

The gene calls are TRBV11-3 and TRBJ2-1, with TRBD1 matching 10 bases. In germline, CDR1 is SGHNT, CDR2 YENEEA. The junction had 8 bases not matched to a gene; V was cut back by 4 bases and J by 5 bases. This CDR3 has 16 amino acids. In DNA, the CDR3 is TGTGCCAGCAGCTCAAGCCTCGGGACAGGGGACAATGAGCAGTTCTTC. It specifies CASSSSLGTGDNEQFF.

In this sample, this clone turned up once. J is TRBJ2-3 and V is TRBV3-1 (or the pseudogene TRBV3-2), with 11 bases aligning to TRBD2. Germline CDR1 is LGHDT and CDR2 is YNNKEL (reference sequence). The V gene end was trimmed by 4 bases and the J gene end by 3 bases; junction bases not matched to a gene: 3. This CDR3 spans 15 amino acids. In nucleotides, the CDR3 is TGTGCCAGCAGCCCCCGGACTAGCGGGACAGATACGCAGTATTTT. This codes for CASSPRTSGTDTQYF.

CDR3 nucleotides: TGCGCCAGCAGCCAAGATACGGGTTTTGGGGGCTACACCTTC. It codes for CASSQDTGFGGYTF. V usage is TRBV4-3 and J usage is TRBJ1-2; D unresolved. The V and J ends lost 0 bases and 8 bases respectively, with 13 bases between them. The CDR3 has 14 amino acids. Germline V CDR1 and CDR2: LGHNA, YSLEER.

The V call is TRBV5-6, the J call TRBJ1-1, with D maybe TRBD1 (5 bases). V lost 0 bases, J lost 7 bases, and 13 bases lay in between. The length of the CDR3 is 14 residues. Germline V lookup: CDR1 SGHDT, CDR2 YYEEEE. The CDR3 sequence is CASSLGGLGVEAFF. The CDR3 DNA sequence: TGTGCCAGCAGCTTGGGAGGGTTAGGGGTTGAAGCTTTCTTT.

A single count supports this clone. The J gene is TRBJ2-2, the V gene TRBV4-1; D remains ambiguous. From germline, CDR1 is MGHRA and CDR2 YSYEKL. The germline V and J ends were trimmed by 1 base and 3 bases, with 9 bases remaining between them. This CDR3 contains 15 residues. In DNA, the CDR3 is TGCGCCAGCAGCCAAGTATTGCGAGACACCGGGGAGCTGTTTTTT. Translated, it gives CASSQVLRDTGELFF.

The chain employs TRBV4-1 and TRBJ2-1; 9 bases are shared with TRBD2. Germline CDR1 reads MGHRA; CDR2 reads YSYEKL. The CDR3 has 13 amino acids. V lost 8 bases to trimming and J lost 6 bases; unmatched junction nucleotides: 5. The CDR3 sequence is CASHGLASNEQFF. The CDR3 nucleotides read TGCGCCAGCCACGGACTAGCGAGCAATGAGCAGTTCTTC.

This clone came up a few times. The chain carries TRBV4-3 and TRBJ2-7, with D perhaps being TRBD1 or TRBD2 (5 bases each). The CDR3 runs to 15 residues. Between the trimmed V and J ends, which lost 3 bases and 2 bases, there was a span of 14 bases. The germline V gene encodes CDR1 LGHNA and CDR2 YSLEER. CDR3 protein: CASSHLRDGAYEQYF. The DNA of the CDR3 is TGCGCCAGCAGCCACCTCCGGGACGGTGCCTACGAGCAGTACTTC.

In DNA, the CDR3 is TGTGCCAGTAGTGAGTACGAGGCAGACGACTACACCTTC. Its protein is CASSEYEADDYTF. The genes are TRBV19 and TRBJ1-2; no clear D. Trimming shortened V by 5 bases and J by 10 bases, and 17 bases separated the two germline ends. In germline, CDR1 is LNHDA, CDR2 SQIVND (reference sequence). The CDR3 sequence is 13 residues long.

The chain is built from TRBV4-2 and TRBJ1-2; TRBD1 agrees at 8 bases. V dropped 4 bases and J dropped 4; count of bases not matched to a gene: 5. There are 14 residues in the CDR3. CDR1 is LGHNA, CDR2 YNFKEQ, per germline. The CDR3 here is CASSPGQALYGYTF. CDR3 bases: TGTGCCAGCAGCCCGGGACAGGCTCTCTATGGCTACACCTTC.

The chain is built from TRBV3-1 (or the pseudogene TRBV3-2) and TRBJ1-2, with D unclear. Germline-derived CDR1 and CDR2 are LGHDT and YNNKEL (reference sequence). The CDR3 spans 14 residues. The V gene lost 0 bases and the J gene lost 7 bases, with 12 bases spanning the gap. The CDR3 loop reads CASSQDYQPGGYTF. CDR3 nucleotide sequence: TGTGCCAGCAGCCAAGACTACCAACCAGGTGGCTACACCTTC.

The chain employs TRBV25-1 and TRBJ1-3, with a tentative D call TRBD1 (6 bases). Deletions cut 8 bases from V and 10 bases from J, with 21 bases between. The CDR3 extends over 14 amino acids. Germline CDR1 and CDR2: MGHDK and SYGVNS. CDR3 region: CASSQTGGEGTIYF. The CDR3 DNA reads TGTGCCAGCTCCCAGACAGGTGGTGAGGGGACCATATATTTT.

This chain uses TRBV2 with TRBJ1-5, with D possibly matching TRBD1 (5 bases). From germline, CDR1 is SNHLY and CDR2 FYNNEI. The CDR3 loop spans 15 amino acids. Between the trimmed V and J ends, which lost 0 bases and 2 bases, there was a span of 8 bases. CDR3 residues: CASSEAGRGNQPQHF. CDR3 nucleotides: TGTGCCAGCAGTGAAGCGGGCAGGGGCAATCAGCCCCAGCATTTT.

The chain combines TRBV30 with TRBJ1-6; the match to TRBD1 covers 8 bases. With 5 bases clipped from V and 8 bases from J, the junction kept 8 bases outside the gene matches. Germline CDR1 reads GTSNPN; CDR2 reads SVGIG (reference sequence). The CDR3 is made up of 14 amino acids. The CDR3 DNA is TGTGCCTGGGGGACAGGAGGTATAGATTCACCCCTCCACTTT. This translates into CAWGTGGIDSPLHF.

The chain recombines TRBV6-5 with TRBJ1-2, with unresolved D. V lost 6 bases to trimming and J lost 4 bases, with 12 bases between them. Looked up from germline, CDR1 is MNHEY and CDR2 is SVGAGI. This CDR3 contains 13 residues. The CDR3 is CASRGVTLYGYTF. The CDR3 DNA follows: TGTGCCAGCAGGGGCGTTACACTCTATGGCTACACCTTC.

This rearrangement joins TRBV7-2 to TRBJ1-5; a weak D match, TRBD1 (5 bases). This CDR3 contains 17 residues. The germline gives CDR1 SGHTA, CDR2 FQGNSA. The V gene lost 5 bases and the J gene lost 2 bases, with 19 bases spanning the gap. The CDR3 loop reads CASSKTGTATGNQPQHF. CDR3 in DNA: TGTGCCAGCAGCAAGACCGGGACCGCAACTGGCAATCAGCCCCAGCATTTT.

V usage is TRBV11-2 and J usage is TRBJ1-1; the D gene is possibly TRBD1 (5 bases). This CDR3 spans 15 amino acids. Trimming took 7 bases from V and 1 from J, leaving 16 bases between them. Germline V gene sequence: CDR1 SGHAT, CDR2 FQNNGV. The CDR3 DNA reads TGTGCCAGCATAGGAGGAAGGGGAGGGAACACTGAAGCTTTCTTT. Its translation: CASIGGRGGNTEAFF.

V and J are TRBV7-9 and TRBJ1-4, with a possible D match to TRBD1 (5 bases). Per germline, CDR1 SEHNR and CDR2 FQNEAQ (reference sequence). CDR3 size: 14 residues. With 4 bases removed from V and 2 bases from J, the gap between germline ends came to 8 bases. The CDR3 sequence is CASSYRQTNEKLFF. CDR3 sequence (DNA): TGTGCCAGCAGCTACCGACAGACTAATGAAAAACTGTTTTTT.